This T cell receptor (beta chain) came from a study of blood T cell repertoires in COVID-19. The wider study: T cells, B-cell-depleted T cells, or PBMCs supplied cDNA or gDNA.

Authors' analysis steps: Scientists estimated how many nucleated cells there were by amplifying reference gene primers. Sequencing used immunoSEQ multiplex PCR; TCRdb keeps in-frame clones, though not all of them. That table is the source of V, J and clone size, and D and trimming were worked out from the DNA. The table lists 280,000 or so clones, 86% of them singletons. This CDR3 contains 16 residues. Trimming stripped 3 bases from V and 7 bases from J, with 21 bases between. Germline CDR1 is MNHNS and CDR2 is SASEGT. The rearrangement links TRBV6-1 to TRBJ1-2; a weak D match, TRBD1 (6 bases). The clonotype was recovered from a woman under 40 who had recovered from COVID-19. The sequenced sample consisted of peripheral blood. The CDR3 bases are TGTGCCAGCAGTGACGTACAGGGCCGGACCCTGTCTGGCTACACCTTC. Amino acids: CASSDVQGRTLSGYTF.